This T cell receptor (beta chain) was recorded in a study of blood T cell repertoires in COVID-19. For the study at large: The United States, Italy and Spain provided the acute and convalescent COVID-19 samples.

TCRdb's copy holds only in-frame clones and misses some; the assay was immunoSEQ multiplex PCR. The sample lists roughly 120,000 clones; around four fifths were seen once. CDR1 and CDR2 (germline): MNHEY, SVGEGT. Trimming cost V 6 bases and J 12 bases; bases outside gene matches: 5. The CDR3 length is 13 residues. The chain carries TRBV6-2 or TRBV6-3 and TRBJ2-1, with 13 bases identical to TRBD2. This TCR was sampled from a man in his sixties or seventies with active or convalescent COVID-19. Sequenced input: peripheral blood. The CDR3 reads CASSPGTSGAQFF. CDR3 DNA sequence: TGTGCCAGCAGCCCCGGGACTAGCGGGGCGCAGTTCTTC.